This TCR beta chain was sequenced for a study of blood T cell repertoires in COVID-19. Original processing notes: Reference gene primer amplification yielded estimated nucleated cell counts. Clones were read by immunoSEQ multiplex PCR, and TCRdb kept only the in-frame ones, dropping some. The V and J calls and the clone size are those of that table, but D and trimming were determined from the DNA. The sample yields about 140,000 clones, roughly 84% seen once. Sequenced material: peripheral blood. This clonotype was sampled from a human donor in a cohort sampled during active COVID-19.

CDR3 nucleotides: TGTGCCAGTAGGACGGACACTAATACTAACTATGGCTACACCTTC. Protein sequence: CASRTDTNTNYGYTF. This sequence joins TRBV19 and TRBJ1-2; D might be TRBD1 (5 bases). Trimming pared 6 bases from V and 0 bases from J, leaving 14 bases between. This CDR3 comprises 15 residues. Germline-derived CDR1 and CDR2 are LNHDA and SQIVND (reference sequence).